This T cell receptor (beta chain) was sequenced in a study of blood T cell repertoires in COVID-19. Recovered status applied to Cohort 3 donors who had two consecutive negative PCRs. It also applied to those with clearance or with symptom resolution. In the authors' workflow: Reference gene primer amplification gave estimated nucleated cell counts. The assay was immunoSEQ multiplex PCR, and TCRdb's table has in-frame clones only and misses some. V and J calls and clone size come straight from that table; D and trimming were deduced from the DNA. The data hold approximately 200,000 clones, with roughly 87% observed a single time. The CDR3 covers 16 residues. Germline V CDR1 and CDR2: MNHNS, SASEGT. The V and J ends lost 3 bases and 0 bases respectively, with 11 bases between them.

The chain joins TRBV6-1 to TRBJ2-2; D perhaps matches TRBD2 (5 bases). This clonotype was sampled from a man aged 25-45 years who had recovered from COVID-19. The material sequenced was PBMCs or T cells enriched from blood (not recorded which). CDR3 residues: CASSDTGLTNTGELFF. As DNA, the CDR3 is TGTGCCAGCAGTGATACCGGACTGACGAACACCGGGGAGCTGTTTTTT.